Below are 2 T cell receptor beta chains sequenced from a single sample in a study of blood T cell repertoires in COVID-19. The method was immunoSEQ multiplex PCR; TCRdb's version includes in-frame clones alone and lacks a portion of them. The sample yields 220,000 or so clones, about 85% seen once. The specimen was peripheral blood. The receptors originated from a woman aged 45-59 years with COVID-19, enrolled during active disease.

This rearrangement joins TRBV9 to TRBJ2-2; 8 nucleotides line up with TRBD2. The CDR3 sequence is 17 residues long. Germline assignment: CDR1 SGDLS and CDR2 YYNGEE. V gave up 4 bases and J gave up 6 bases; unmatched junction bases: 14. The CDR3 protein is CASSPFGGALNPGELFF. The CDR3 DNA sequence: TGTGCCAGCAGCCCCTTCGGGGGGGCCTTAAATCCCGGGGAGCTGTTTTTT.

V is TRBV28 and J is TRBJ2-7; 9 bases line up with TRBD1. Per the germline V gene, CDR1 is MDHEN and CDR2 is SYDVKM. The CDR3 loop spans 15 amino acids. Trimming removed 2 bases from V and 1 base from J; junction bases left unmatched: 3. CDR3 region: CASSLVGQGSYEQYF. The CDR3 DNA reads as TGTGCCAGCAGTTTAGTGGGACAGGGATCCTACGAGCAGTACTTC.